These 6 T cell receptor beta chains were all obtained from the same sample, sequenced in a study of control samples from healthy donors and cancer patients. Assay used: immunoSEQ multiplex PCR; TCRdb lists only in-frame clones, some missing. Of thousands of clones listed, about 91% are singletons. The sample consisted of PBMCs. These receptors were obtained from a man aged 60-69 years with colorectal cancer.

The chain employs TRBV5-5 and TRBJ2-6; 10 bases agree with TRBD2. V lost 4 bases, J lost 0 bases, and 10 bases stayed unmatched. The CDR3 length is 19 residues. Germline V gene sequence: CDR1 SGHKS, CDR2 YYEKEE (reference sequence). The chain's CDR3 is CASSGHPAGGSSGANVLTF. CDR3 nucleotide sequence: TGTGCCAGCAGCGGACACCCAGCGGGGGGGAGCTCTGGGGCCAACGTCCTGACTTTC.

The chain is built from TRBV28 and TRBJ2-7; weak D call: TRBD1 (5 bases). Germline CDR1 is MDHEN and CDR2 is SYDVKM. CDR3 length: 11 amino acids. Between the trimmed V and J ends, which lost 3 bases and 6 bases, there was a span of 6 bases. The CDR3 region is CASSFRGEQYF. The CDR3 DNA reads as TGTGCCAGCAGTTTTAGGGGCGAGCAGTACTTC.

V and J are TRBV11-2 and TRBJ2-7; tentative D call: TRBD1 (8 bases). Germline V lookup: CDR1 SGHAT, CDR2 FQNNGV. The CDR3 sequence is 16 residues long. V was clipped by 5 bases and J by 5 bases, with 22 bases between them. The CDR3 sequence: CASSQIYRGGLDEQYF. The CDR3 nucleotides read TGTGCCAGCAGCCAAATCTACAGGGGGGGGCTCGACGAGCAGTACTTC.

The chain has TRBV2 and TRBJ2-5, with D possibly matching TRBD1 (6 bases). Germline V gene sequence: CDR1 SNHLY, CDR2 FYNNEI. The CDR3 runs to 14 residues. The ends were cut back, 7 bases at V and 5 bases at J, with 17 bases in the middle. CDR3 DNA: TGTGCCAGCACCGTTTCTGGGGGCGGTGAGACCCAGTACTTC. It is translated as CASTVSGGGETQYF.

The V call is TRBV5-5, the J call TRBJ2-3; 8 nucleotides agree with TRBD1. Germline assignment: CDR1 SGHKS and CDR2 YYEKEE (reference sequence). The CDR3 runs 15 residues. Unmatched junction bases numbered 4, after V lost 2 bases and J lost 2 bases. This CDR3 reads CASSFWDRTTDTQYF. CDR3 nucleotide sequence: TGTGCCAGCAGCTTTTGGGACAGGACCACAGATACGCAGTATTTT.

The rearrangement uses TRBV15 and TRBJ1-2; D ambiguous. In germline, CDR1 is LNHNV, CDR2 YYDKDF (reference sequence). CDR3 length: 14 residues. V lost 0 bases and J 3 bases, leaving 8 bases between the germline ends. The CDR3 is CATSRDREYYGYTF. The CDR3 nucleotides read TGTGCCACCAGCAGAGATCGGGAATACTATGGCTACACCTTC. The variable domain in full, with the rest retrieved from reference TRBV15 and TRBJ1-2, is DAMVIQNPRYQVTQFGKPVTLSCSQTLNHNVMYWYQQKSSQAPKLLFHYYDKDFNNEADTPDNFQSRRPNTSFCFLDIRSPGLGDTAMYLCATSRDREYYGYTFGSGTRLTVV.